The 16 T cell receptor beta chains below were found in one sample sequenced in a study of a mutant IDH1 vaccine in newly diagnosed glioma. Libraries were prepared by immunoSEQ multiplex PCR; TCRdb keeps only in-frame clonotypes and omits some of them. The sample includes 45,000 to 55,000 clones, about nine tenths of them seen just once. The time point is: baseline, week 1 (first vaccination visit). Treatment reported: pre-vaccination baseline after standard-of-care therapy. Sequencing used PBMCs, obtained from a glioma patient treated with radiotherapy, temozolomide or both. The origin of the receptors is a man between 35 and 55 years old with glioma.

The chain employs TRBV18 and TRBJ1-1; D unclear. This CDR3 contains 13 residues. V was pared by 2 bases and J by 4 bases, with 8 bases between. The germline V gene encodes CDR1 KGHSH and CDR2 LQKENI. The CDR3 reads CASSPWAFTEAFF. CDR3 coding DNA: TGTGCCAGCTCACCATGGGCGTTCACTGAAGCTTTCTTT.

The chain couples TRBV5-6 to TRBJ1-1; D gene uncertain. V was pared by 0 bases and J by 11 bases, with 11 bases between. CDR1 is SGHDT, CDR2 YYEEEE, per germline. CDR3 length: 12 amino acids. The CDR3 DNA reads TGTGCCAGCAGCTTGGCGACGGGGAGCGCTTTCTTT. This sequence encodes CASSLATGSAFF.

The chain links TRBV6-4 to TRBJ1-2; D gene uncertain. The CDR3 totals 16 residues. V was cut by 5 bases and J by 0 bases, with 16 bases left in between. Germline-derived CDR1 and CDR2 are MRHNA and SNTAGT. CDR3 sequence: CASSTPERTTNYGYTF. Here the CDR3 DNA reads TGTGCCAGCAGTACGCCTGAGAGAACTACTAACTATGGCTACACCTTC.

The chain joins TRBV19 to TRBJ1-1; the D gene is possibly TRBD1 (6 bases). The V and J ends lost 4 bases and 1 base respectively, with 10 bases between them. Germline V gives CDR1 LNHDA, CDR2 SQIVND (reference sequence). This CDR3 is built from 14 residues. The CDR3 region has the DNA TGTGCCAGTAGTAGGGGGGGCTCGAACACTGAAGCTTTCTTT. This gives the protein CASSRGGSNTEAFF. The whole variable domain, filled in from reference TRBV19 and TRBJ1-1, reads DGGITQSPKYLFRKEGQNVTLSCEQNLNHDAMYWYRQDPGQGLRLIYYSQIVNDFQKGDIAEGYSVSREKKESFPLTVTSAQKNPTAFYLCASSRGGSNTEAFFGQGTRLTVV.

The rearrangement links TRBV11-2 to TRBJ1-2; D gene uncertain. The germline V gene has CDR1 SGHAT and CDR2 FQNNGV. V was cut by 5 bases and J by 5 bases, with 18 bases left in between. The CDR3 covers 15 residues. The CDR3 DNA is TGTGCCAGCAGCCAACTATCGCGGCATGGATATGGCTACACCTTC. Residues: CASSQLSRHGYGYTF.

This chain links TRBV5-1 with TRBJ2-3; the D is unclear. V was clipped by 2 bases and J by 6 bases, with 13 bases between them. Germline V lookup: CDR1 SGHRS, CDR2 YFSETQ. This CDR3 is 14 amino acids long. The CDR3 DNA follows: TGCGCCAGCAGCTTAGGCGGAGATACGGATACGCAGTATTTT. It codes for CASSLGGDTDTQYF.

The chain couples TRBV21-1 to TRBJ2-7. TRBV21-1 is given as a pseudogene. The CDR3 has 23 residues. Here the CDR3 reads CASSNWPTGFSLGETTENYEQYF. For the CDR3, the DNA is TGTGCCAGCAGCAATTGGCCTACAGGATTTAGTTTGGGGGAAACCACAGAAAACTACGAGCAGTACTTC.

The V and J genes are TRBV7-8 and TRBJ2-2; D is unclear. V was shortened by 3 bases and J by 4 bases, with 9 bases between the two germline ends. The CDR3 extends over 14 amino acids. The germline V gene encodes CDR1 SGHVS and CDR2 FQNEAQ. The CDR3 is CASSLLSGTGELFF. CDR3 DNA sequence: TGTGCCAGCAGCTTGTTATCTGGCACCGGGGAGCTGTTTTTT.

The gene calls are TRBV14 and TRBJ2-3; weak D call: TRBD2 (5 bases). Trimming pared 1 base from V and 1 base from J, leaving 9 bases between. The CDR3 covers 15 residues. From germline, CDR1 is SGHDN and CDR2 FVKESK. The CDR3 DNA reads as TGTGCCAGCAGCCAAGGAGGACTTCGCACAGATACGCAGTATTTT. Its translation: CASSQGGLRTDTQYF.

The genes are TRBV15 and TRBJ2-7; 7 bases line up with TRBD2. The V segment lost 5 bases and the J segment 6 bases; nucleotides outside the gene matches: 13. There are 15 residues in the CDR3. CDR1 is LNHNV and CDR2 is YYDKDF in the germline V gene (reference sequence). CDR3 nucleotides: TGTGCCACCAGCTTCGAGGCCGGGACTAACCTCGAGCAGTACTTC. The encoded protein is CATSFEAGTNLEQYF.

This rearrangement joins TRBV19 to TRBJ2-7, with D unresolved. This CDR3 contains 13 residues. V was shortened by 3 bases and J by 3 bases, with 9 bases between the two germline ends. Looked up from germline, CDR1 is LNHDA and CDR2 is SQIVND (reference sequence). The CDR3, as DNA: TGTGCCAGTAGTATCACCACCCTCTACGAGCAGTACTTC. Residues: CASSITTLYEQYF.

The gene calls are TRBV14 and TRBJ2-5; D may match TRBD1 or TRBD2 (5 bases each). Trimming left V 4 bases short and J 3 bases short, with 21 bases between. Per the germline V gene, CDR1 is SGHDN and CDR2 is FVKESK. The length of the CDR3 is 17 residues. CDR3 in DNA: TGTGCCAGCAGCCCTCCGGGACCGTCTTCATTTAAAGAGACCCAGTACTTC. The encoded protein is CASSPPGPSSFKETQYF.

The genes are TRBV7-2 and TRBJ1-3; D possibly corresponds to TRBD1 (5 bases). The CDR3 extends over 13 amino acids. The V end was cut by 3 bases, the J end by 5 bases, with 8 bases between. The germline V gene has CDR1 SGHTA and CDR2 FQGNSA. In DNA, the CDR3 is TGTGCCAGCAGCTTTGGGGGGAGAAACACCATATATTTT. This codes for CASSFGGRNTIYF.

This rearrangement joins TRBV19 to TRBJ1-4, with D maybe TRBD1 (6 bases). CDR3 length: 13 amino acids. Trimming pared 10 bases from V and 4 bases from J, leaving 13 bases between. Germline V CDR1 and CDR2: LNHDA, SQIVND (reference sequence). The CDR3 protein is CATNEDSNEKLFF. The CDR3 nucleotides read TGTGCCACCAACGAGGACAGTAATGAAAAACTGTTTTTT.

This clone appeared a few times. The J gene is TRBJ2-3, the V gene TRBV11-1; D is undetermined. The V gene's germline CDR1 is SGHAT and CDR2 FQDESV (reference sequence). The CDR3 loop spans 15 amino acids. Trimming took 4 bases from V and 4 from J, leaving 15 bases between them. CDR3 sequence: CASSWGTSTADTQYF. In nucleotides, the CDR3 is TGTGCCAGCAGCTGGGGTACCTCGACGGCAGATACGCAGTATTTT.

The chain uses TRBV2 and TRBJ2-4, with 9 bases identical to TRBD1. The trim removed 2 bases at V and 6 bases at J, leaving 2 bases unmatched. This CDR3 region has 14 residues. In germline, CDR1 is SNHLY, CDR2 FYNNEI. This CDR3 reads CASSEIQGANIQYF. CDR3 nucleotide sequence: TGTGCCAGCAGTGAAATACAGGGGGCAAACATTCAGTACTTC.